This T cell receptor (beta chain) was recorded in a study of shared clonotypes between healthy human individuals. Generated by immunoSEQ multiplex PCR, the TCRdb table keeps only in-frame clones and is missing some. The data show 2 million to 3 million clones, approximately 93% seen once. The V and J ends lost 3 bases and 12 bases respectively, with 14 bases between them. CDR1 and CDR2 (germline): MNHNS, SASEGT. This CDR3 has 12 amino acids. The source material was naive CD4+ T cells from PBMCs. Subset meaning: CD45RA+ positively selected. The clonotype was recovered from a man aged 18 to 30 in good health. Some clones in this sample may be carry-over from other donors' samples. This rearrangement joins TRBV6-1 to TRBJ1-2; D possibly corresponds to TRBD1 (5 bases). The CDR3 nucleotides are TGTGCCAGCAGTGACAGGGCCCTAAACAACACCTTC. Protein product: CASSDRALNNTF.